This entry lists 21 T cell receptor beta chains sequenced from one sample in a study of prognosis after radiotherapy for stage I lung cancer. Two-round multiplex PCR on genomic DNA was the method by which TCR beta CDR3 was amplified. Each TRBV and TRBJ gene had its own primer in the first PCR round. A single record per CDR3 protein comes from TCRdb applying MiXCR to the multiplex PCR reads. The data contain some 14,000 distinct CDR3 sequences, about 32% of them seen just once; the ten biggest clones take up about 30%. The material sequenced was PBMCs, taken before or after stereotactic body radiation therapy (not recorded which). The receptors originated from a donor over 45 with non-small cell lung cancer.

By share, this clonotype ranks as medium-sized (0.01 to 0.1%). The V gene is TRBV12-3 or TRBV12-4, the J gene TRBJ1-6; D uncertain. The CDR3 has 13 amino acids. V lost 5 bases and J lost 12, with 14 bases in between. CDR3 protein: CASSPSVSLPLHF. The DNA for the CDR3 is TGTGCCAGCAGTCCCTCCGTTTCTCTACCCCTCCACTTT.

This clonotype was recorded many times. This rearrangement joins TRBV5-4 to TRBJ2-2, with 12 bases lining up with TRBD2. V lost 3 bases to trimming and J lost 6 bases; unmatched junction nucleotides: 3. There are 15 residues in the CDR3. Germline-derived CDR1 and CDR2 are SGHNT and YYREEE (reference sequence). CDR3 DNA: TGTGCCAGCAGCTCGACTAGCGGGAGCTCCGGGGAGCTGTTTTTT. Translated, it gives CASSSTSGSSGELFF.

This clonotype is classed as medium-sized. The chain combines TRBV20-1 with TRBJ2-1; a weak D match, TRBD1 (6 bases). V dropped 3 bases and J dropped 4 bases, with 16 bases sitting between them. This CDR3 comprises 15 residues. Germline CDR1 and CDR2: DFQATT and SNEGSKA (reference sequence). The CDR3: CSASRSYQGYNEQFF. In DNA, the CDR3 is TGCAGTGCTAGTAGGTCTTACCAGGGGTACAATGAGCAGTTCTTC.

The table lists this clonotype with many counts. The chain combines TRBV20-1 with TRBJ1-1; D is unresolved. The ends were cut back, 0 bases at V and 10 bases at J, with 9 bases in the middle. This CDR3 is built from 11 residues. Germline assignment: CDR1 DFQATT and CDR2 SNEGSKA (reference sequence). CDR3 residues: CSARDGQLAFF. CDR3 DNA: TGCAGTGCTAGAGATGGGCAGCTAGCTTTCTTT.

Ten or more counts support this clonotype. The CDR3 nucleotides read TGTGCCAGCAGCCAAGATGCCCTGAACACTGAAGCTTTCTTT. It specifies CASSQDALNTEAFF. The V gene is TRBV4-2, the J gene TRBJ1-1; D unresolved. Germline CDR1 reads LGHNA; CDR2 reads YNFKEQ. The CDR3 covers 14 residues. Trimming shortened V by 0 bases and J by 0 bases, and 5 bases separated the two germline ends.

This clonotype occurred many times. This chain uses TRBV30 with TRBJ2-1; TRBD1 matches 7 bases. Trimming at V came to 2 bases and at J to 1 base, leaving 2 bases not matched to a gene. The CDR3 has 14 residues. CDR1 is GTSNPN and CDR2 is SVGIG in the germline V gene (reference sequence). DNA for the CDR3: TGTGCCTGGAGTAGGGGGCTATCCTACAATGAGCAGTTCTTC. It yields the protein CAWSRGLSYNEQFF.

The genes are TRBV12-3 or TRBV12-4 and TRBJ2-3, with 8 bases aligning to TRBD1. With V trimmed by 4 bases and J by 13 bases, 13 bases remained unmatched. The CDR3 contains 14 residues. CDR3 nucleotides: TGTGCCAGCAGTTCGGACAGGGACCCAGATACAAAGTATTTT. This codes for CASSSDRDPDTKYF.

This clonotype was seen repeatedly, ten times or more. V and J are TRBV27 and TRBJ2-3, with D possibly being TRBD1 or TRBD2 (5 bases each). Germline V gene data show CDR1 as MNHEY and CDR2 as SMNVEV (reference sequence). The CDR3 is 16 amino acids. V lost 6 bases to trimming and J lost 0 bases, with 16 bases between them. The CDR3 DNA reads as TGTGCCAGCAGAAGCCCTGGGGACCTCAGCACAGATACGCAGTATTTT. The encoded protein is CASRSPGDLSTDTQYF.

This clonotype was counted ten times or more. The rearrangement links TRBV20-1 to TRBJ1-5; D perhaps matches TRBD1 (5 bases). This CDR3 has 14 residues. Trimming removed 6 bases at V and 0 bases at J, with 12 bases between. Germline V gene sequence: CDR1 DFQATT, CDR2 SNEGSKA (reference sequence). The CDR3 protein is CSARRGNSNQPQHF. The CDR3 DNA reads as TGCAGTGCAAGGAGGGGTAATAGCAATCAGCCCCAGCATTTT.

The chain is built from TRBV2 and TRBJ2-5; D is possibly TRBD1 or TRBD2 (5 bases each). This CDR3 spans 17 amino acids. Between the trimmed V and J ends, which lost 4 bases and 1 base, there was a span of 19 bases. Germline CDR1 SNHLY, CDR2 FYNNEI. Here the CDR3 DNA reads TGTGCCAGCAGTGTTGGGGCATTGCTGGACTGCCAAGAGACCCAGTACTTC. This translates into CASSVGALLDCQETQYF.

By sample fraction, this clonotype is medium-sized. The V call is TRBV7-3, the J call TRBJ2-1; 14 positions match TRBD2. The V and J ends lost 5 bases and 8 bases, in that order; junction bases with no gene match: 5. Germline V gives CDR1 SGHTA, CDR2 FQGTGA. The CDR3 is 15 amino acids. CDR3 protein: CASSRGTSGSDEQFF. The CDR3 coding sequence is TGTGCCAGCAGCCGCGGGACTAGCGGGAGCGATGAGCAGTTCTTC. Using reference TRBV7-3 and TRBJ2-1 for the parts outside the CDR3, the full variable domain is GAGVSQTPSNKVTEKGKYVELRCDPISGHTALYWYRQSLGQGPEFLIYFQGTGAADDSGLPNDRFFAVRPEGSVSTLKIQRTERGDSAVYLCASSRGTSGSDEQFFGPGTRLTVL.

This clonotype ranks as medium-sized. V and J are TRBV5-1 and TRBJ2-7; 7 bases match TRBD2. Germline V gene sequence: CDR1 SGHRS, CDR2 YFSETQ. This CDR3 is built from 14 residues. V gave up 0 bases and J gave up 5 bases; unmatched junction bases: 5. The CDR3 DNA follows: TGCGCCAGCAGCTTGGCCGGGGGAGGGAACGAGCAGTACTTC. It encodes CASSLAGGGNEQYF.

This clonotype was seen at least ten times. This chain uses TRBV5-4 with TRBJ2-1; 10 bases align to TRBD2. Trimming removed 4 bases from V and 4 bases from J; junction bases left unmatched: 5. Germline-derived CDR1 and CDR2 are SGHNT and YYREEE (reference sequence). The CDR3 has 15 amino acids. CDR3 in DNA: TGTGCCAGCAGCAGAGGACTAGCGGAGTACAATGAGCAGTTCTTC. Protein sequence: CASSRGLAEYNEQFF.

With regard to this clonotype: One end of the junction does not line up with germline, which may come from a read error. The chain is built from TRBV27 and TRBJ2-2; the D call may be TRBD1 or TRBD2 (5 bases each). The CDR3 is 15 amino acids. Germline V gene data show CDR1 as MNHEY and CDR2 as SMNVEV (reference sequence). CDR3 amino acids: CASSGRGGGAWEPFF. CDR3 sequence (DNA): TGTGCCAGCAGTGGTCGTGGTGGGGGTGCCTGGGAGCCGTTTTTT.

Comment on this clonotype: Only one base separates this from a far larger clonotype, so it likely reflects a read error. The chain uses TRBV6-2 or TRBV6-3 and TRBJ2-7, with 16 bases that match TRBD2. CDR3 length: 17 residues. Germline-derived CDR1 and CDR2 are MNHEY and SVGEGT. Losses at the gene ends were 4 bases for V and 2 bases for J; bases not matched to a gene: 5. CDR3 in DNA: TGTGCCAGCAGTTGGGGACTAGCGGGAGGGGAACCCTACGAGCAGTACTTC. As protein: CASSWGLAGGEPYEQYF.

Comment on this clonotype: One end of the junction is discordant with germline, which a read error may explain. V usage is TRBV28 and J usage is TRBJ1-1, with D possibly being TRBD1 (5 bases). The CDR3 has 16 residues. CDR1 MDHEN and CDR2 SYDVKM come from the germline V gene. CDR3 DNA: TGTGTCAGCAGTTCCTCCGGGGCAGGGTTGGACACTGAAGCTTTCTTT. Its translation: CVSSSSGAGLDTEAFF.

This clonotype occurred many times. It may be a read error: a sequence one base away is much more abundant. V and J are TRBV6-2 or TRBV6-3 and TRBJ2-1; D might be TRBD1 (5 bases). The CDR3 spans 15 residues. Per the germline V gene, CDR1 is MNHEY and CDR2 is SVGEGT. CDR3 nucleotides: TGTGCCAGCAGTGCCCAAGGGGATCGTGGGAATGAGCGGTTCTTC. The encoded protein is CASSAQGDRGNERFF.

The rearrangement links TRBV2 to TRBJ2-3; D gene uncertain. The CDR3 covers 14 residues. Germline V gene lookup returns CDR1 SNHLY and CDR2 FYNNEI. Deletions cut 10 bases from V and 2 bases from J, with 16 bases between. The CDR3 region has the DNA TGTGCCATCGGACGGGCCTACACCACAGATACGCAGTATTTT. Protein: CAIGRAYTTDTQYF.

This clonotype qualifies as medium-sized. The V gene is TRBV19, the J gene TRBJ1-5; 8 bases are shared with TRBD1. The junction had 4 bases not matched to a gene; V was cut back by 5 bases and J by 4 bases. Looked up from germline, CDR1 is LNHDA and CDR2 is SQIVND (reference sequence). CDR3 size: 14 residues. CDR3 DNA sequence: TGTGCCAGTAGTCGGACAGGGCAGAATCAGCCCCAGCATTTT. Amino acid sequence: CASSRTGQNQPQHF.

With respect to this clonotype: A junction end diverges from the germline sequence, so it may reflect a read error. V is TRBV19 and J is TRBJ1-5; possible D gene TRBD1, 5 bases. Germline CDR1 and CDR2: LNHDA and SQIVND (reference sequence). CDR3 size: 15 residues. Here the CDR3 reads CASSISHRDFQLQHF. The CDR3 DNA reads TGTGCCAGTAGTATTTCACATCGGGACTTTCAGCTCCAGCATTTT.

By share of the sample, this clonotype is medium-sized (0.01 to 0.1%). The CDR3 is CASMGDNEQFF. CDR3 in DNA: TGTGCCAGCATGGGGGATAATGAGCAGTTCTTC. The chain joins TRBV6-2 or TRBV6-3 to TRBJ2-1; perhaps D is TRBD1 or TRBD2 (5 bases each). CDR1 MNHEY and CDR2 SVGEGT come from the germline V gene. The CDR3 has 11 residues. Trimming took off 7 bases at V and 7 bases at J, with 8 bases between the two ends.